Following are 32 T cell receptor beta chains from one sample sequenced in a study of neurological immune-mediated disorders. TCRdb redid the calling of the 5' RACE reads with MiXCR, one entry per CDR3 protein. This sample has about 120,000 distinct CDR3 sequences, with roughly 3.2% found just once. Input material: PBMCs. The receptors come from a woman in her twenties or thirties with multiple sclerosis.

In its sample, this clonotype was seen many times. This chain uses TRBV6-4 with TRBJ2-1, with TRBD1 as a possible D gene (5 bases). Germline V lookup: CDR1 MRHNA, CDR2 SNTAGT. V was cut by 2 bases and J by 0 bases, with 5 bases left in between. This CDR3 has 14 residues. The DNA for the CDR3 is TGTGCCAGCAGTGACGACAGCTCCTACAATGAGCAGTTCTTC. Amino acids: CASSDDSSYNEQFF.

Ten or more counts support this clonotype. The chain carries TRBV3-1 and TRBJ2-1, with 8 bases aligning to TRBD2. V lost 6 bases to trimming and J lost 4 bases; unmatched junction nucleotides: 8. This CDR3 comprises 15 residues. CDR1 and CDR2 from the germline V gene are LGHDT and YNNKEL (reference sequence). CDR3 coding DNA: TGTGCCAGCAGTGCGGGACTAGAGACTTACAATGAGCAGTTCTTC. Amino acids: CASSAGLETYNEQFF.

This clonotype has ten or more counts. The rearrangement links TRBV18 to TRBJ2-3; D is ambiguous. Trimming took off 2 bases at V and 4 bases at J, with 10 bases between the two ends. CDR1 and CDR2 from the germline V gene are KGHSH and LQKENI. The CDR3 length is 14 residues. CDR3 DNA sequence: TGTGCCAGCTCACCAAAAATCGTGCCAGATACGCAGTATTTT. Translating it yields CASSPKIVPDTQYF.

To note about this clonotype: A read error may be the cause here, since a much bigger clone is one base away. The chain couples TRBV7-2 to TRBJ2-5; a weak D match, TRBD1 (6 bases). Germline V gives CDR1 SGHTA, CDR2 FQGNSA. This CDR3 is built from 16 residues. The CDR3 protein is CANSLVRDTGEETQYF. The CDR3 region has the DNA TGTGCCAACAGCTTAGTCCGGGACACCGGCGAAGAGACCCAGTACTTC.

This clonotype showed up many times. The rearrangement links TRBV10-3 to TRBJ2-3, with 9 nucleotides matching TRBD2. Losses at the gene ends were 0 bases for V and 4 bases for J; bases not matched to a gene: 5. CDR1 ENHRY and CDR2 SYGVKD come from the germline V gene. The length of the CDR3 is 16 residues. The CDR3 sequence is CAISESGRGGPDTQYF. As DNA, the CDR3 is TGTGCCATCAGTGAGTCAGGGCGGGGGGGCCCAGATACGCAGTATTTT.

In this sample, this clonotype turned up many times. This chain connects TRBV4-1 to TRBJ2-3, with D maybe TRBD1 (5 bases). This CDR3 is 16 amino acids long. Trimming took off 1 base at V and 6 bases at J, with 17 bases between the two ends. Germline loops: CDR1 MGHRA, CDR2 YSYEKL. The DNA of the CDR3 is TGCGCCAGCAGCCAAGTCCGACTCCTCAGGGATGATACGCAGTATTTT. Its protein is CASSQVRLLRDDTQYF.

This clonotype was seen at least ten times. The chain couples TRBV5-6 to TRBJ1-5, with 8 nucleotides matching TRBD1. J was trimmed by 3 bases and V by 3 bases; bases with no gene match: 5. The germline V gene encodes CDR1 SGHDT and CDR2 YYEEEE. The CDR3 is made up of 15 amino acids. CDR3 nucleotides: TGTGCCAGCAGCTGGGGGGGACAGGTCAATCAGCCCCAGCATTTT. Translating gives CASSWGGQVNQPQHF.

The table lists this clonotype with many counts. This sequence joins TRBV5-1 and TRBJ1-2; TRBD1 aligns across 10 bases. The germline V gene encodes CDR1 SGHRS and CDR2 YFSETQ. J lost 3 bases, V lost 3 bases, and 14 bases had no gene match. The CDR3 has 18 residues. DNA for the CDR3: TGCGCCAGCAGCTCCGCTGGGGGGACAGGGGTTTCGCACTATGGCTACACCTTC. Translation gives CASSSAGGTGVSHYGYTF.

This clonotype has at least ten counts. The rearrangement joins TRBV5-6 to TRBJ1-6; D is possibly TRBD1 (5 bases). V was clipped by 3 bases and J by 5 bases, with 9 bases between them. The CDR3 is 14 residues long. The V gene's germline CDR1 is SGHDT and CDR2 YYEEEE. The CDR3 nucleotides are TGTGCCAGCAGCTCCGGGACCAATAATTCACCCCTCCACTTT. This sequence encodes CASSSGTNNSPLHF.

This clonotype has a count of ten or more. The chain carries TRBV7-2 and TRBJ2-5; 15 nucleotides align to TRBD2. The CDR3 loop spans 17 amino acids. V dropped 5 bases and J dropped 4; count of bases not matched to a gene: 8. Germline CDR1 SGHTA, CDR2 FQGNSA. The CDR3 loop is CASSQGGLAGGRETQYF. The CDR3 DNA reads TGTGCCAGCAGCCAGGGGGGACTAGCGGGGGGTAGAGAGACCCAGTACTTC.

Ten or more counts support this clonotype. The chain is built from TRBV5-6 and TRBJ2-1, with D perhaps matching TRBD1 or TRBD2 (6 bases each). The CDR3 is 15 residues long. Deletions cut 0 bases from V and 4 bases from J, with 11 bases between. The germline V gene has CDR1 SGHDT and CDR2 YYEEEE. As DNA, the CDR3 is TGTGCCAGCAGCTTGGATCCGGGGGCATACAATGAGCAGTTCTTC. It translates to CASSLDPGAYNEQFF.

This clonotype was detected many times. The chain has TRBV10-3 and TRBJ2-3; the D gene is possibly TRBD1 (5 bases). V was clipped by 4 bases and J by 3 bases, with 11 bases between them. CDR3 length: 14 residues. The germline gives CDR1 ENHRY, CDR2 SYGVKD. This CDR3 is CAISGPTVTDTQYF. As DNA, the CDR3 is TGTGCCATCAGTGGCCCGACAGTGACAGATACGCAGTATTTT.

In its sample, this clonotype was seen many times. The V gene is TRBV7-9, the J gene TRBJ1-1; D call uncertain. The CDR3 covers 13 residues. Trimming removed 10 bases at V and 1 base at J, with 13 bases between. The germline CDR1 and CDR2 sequences are SEHNR and FQNEAQ (reference sequence). The CDR3 loop is CATLRAGNTEAFF. In DNA, the CDR3 is TGTGCCACCCTACGGGCAGGGAACACTGAAGCTTTCTTT.

This clonotype showed up many times. The rearrangement links TRBV11-2 to TRBJ2-1, with D unclear. This CDR3 contains 14 residues. The germline V gene encodes CDR1 SGHAT and CDR2 FQNNGV. V lost 2 bases to trimming and J lost 5 bases, with 10 bases between them. The CDR3 region is CASSLIWGNNEQFF. Written as DNA, the CDR3 is TGTGCCAGCAGCTTAATCTGGGGAAACAATGAGCAGTTCTTC.

This clonotype was counted many times. The chain recombines TRBV7-2 with TRBJ1-1; D gene ambiguous. Germline V gene lookup returns CDR1 SGHTA and CDR2 FQGNSA. V gave up 3 bases and J gave up 3 bases, with 14 bases separating them. This CDR3 contains 15 residues. The CDR3 loop is CASSFLTESDTEAFF. For the CDR3, the DNA is TGTGCCAGCAGCTTTCTCACAGAATCCGACACTGAAGCTTTCTTT.

There are many counts of this clonotype. V usage is TRBV6-6 and J usage is TRBJ2-2; TRBD2 agrees at 10 bases. The length of the CDR3 is 19 residues. Trimming took 5 bases from V and 5 from J; bases not matched to a gene: 17. Germline V gives CDR1 MNHNY, CDR2 SVGAGI (reference sequence). The CDR3 region is CASSRPSLSSGSETGELFF. As DNA, the CDR3 is TGTGCCAGCAGTCGCCCCTCGTTATCTAGCGGGAGTGAAACCGGGGAGCTGTTTTTT.

This clonotype has at least ten counts. Being one base from a much bigger clone, this may be a read error. The chain carries TRBV12-3 or TRBV12-4 and TRBJ2-3; D call uncertain. CDR3 length: 12 amino acids. For the CDR3, the DNA is TGTACCAGCAGTTTTGCGAGGGATACGCAGTATTTT. Amino acids: CTSSFARDTQYF.

This clonotype has ten or more counts. The chain uses TRBV20-1 and TRBJ2-2, with 9 bases lining up with TRBD2. CDR3 length: 16 amino acids. Per germline, CDR1 DFQATT and CDR2 SNEGSKA (reference sequence). The ends lost 5 bases at V and 0 bases at J; junction bases unmatched: 7. The CDR3 is CSAEGTSSSNTGELFF. The CDR3 nucleotides read TGCAGTGCTGAAGGGACTAGCTCTTCGAACACCGGGGAGCTGTTTTTT.

Many counts were recorded for this clonotype. The V and J genes are TRBV20-1 and TRBJ1-5; D is ambiguous. V lost 7 bases and J 1 base, leaving 14 bases between the germline ends. Germline V gives CDR1 DFQATT, CDR2 SNEGSKA (reference sequence). The CDR3 loop spans 14 amino acids. CDR3 protein: CSGSSGGSNQPQHF. CDR3 sequence (DNA): TGCAGTGGATCCAGCGGTGGAAGCAATCAGCCCCAGCATTTT.

This clonotype was seen at least ten times. The chain is built from TRBV20-1 and TRBJ2-7; tentatively, D is TRBD1 (5 bases). Germline values: CDR1 DFQATT, CDR2 SNEGSKA (reference sequence). The CDR3 has 12 residues. Trimming pared 4 bases from V and 2 bases from J, leaving 9 bases between. In DNA form, the CDR3 reads TGCAGTGCTACTGACAGAACCTACGAGCAGTACTTC. Encoded protein: CSATDRTYEQYF.

Concerning this clonotype itself: Relative to the germline gene, one junction end is altered; a read error may explain this. The chain has TRBV5-6 and TRBJ2-7; D call uncertain. There are 12 residues in the CDR3. Germline CDR1 SGHDT, CDR2 YYEEEE. CDR3 amino acids: CDSSLVGYEQYF. The CDR3 nucleotides read TGTGACAGCAGCTTGGTTGGCTACGAGCAGTACTTC.

This clonotype came up many times. This rearrangement joins TRBV7-2 to TRBJ2-3; D ambiguous. CDR1 is SGHTA and CDR2 is FQGNSA in the germline V gene. Trimming cost V 2 bases and J 0 bases, with 9 bases left between them. The CDR3 extends over 15 amino acids. CDR3: CASSLQSTSTDTQYF. The CDR3 nucleotides read TGTGCCAGCAGCTTACAGTCCACTAGCACAGATACGCAGTATTTT.

This clonotype was detected ten times or more. The V and J genes are TRBV20-1 and TRBJ1-1, with D possibly being TRBD1 (6 bases). Germline V gene sequence: CDR1 DFQATT, CDR2 SNEGSKA (reference sequence). V was shortened by 1 base and J by 8 bases, with 17 bases between the two germline ends. The CDR3 covers 14 residues. Written as DNA, the CDR3 is TGCAGTGCTAGAGGGGGGGCAGCAGCGAAAGAAGCTTTCTTT. It translates to CSARGGAAAKEAFF.

At least ten counts were recorded for this clonotype. The gene calls are TRBV5-1 and TRBJ2-3, with a possible D match to TRBD1 (6 bases). The CDR3 spans 14 residues. The V and J ends lost 5 bases and 3 bases respectively, with 13 bases between them. Germline values: CDR1 SGHRS, CDR2 YFSETQ. This CDR3 reads CASSSSTGTDTQYF. DNA for the CDR3: TGCGCCAGCAGTTCGTCCACAGGGACAGATACGCAGTATTTT.

Of note for this clonotype: The DNA is left out, because the CDR3 cannot be placed on it with certainty; the CDR3 is given as TCRdb lists it. The chain links TRBV20-1 to TRBJ2-2. The CDR3 is made up of 20 amino acids, end residues included. Germline lookup yields CDR1 DFQATT and CDR2 SNEGSKA (reference sequence). The CDR3 here is CSAREDYGYTFGSGTGELFF.

This clonotype was observed at least ten times. The chain carries TRBV7-9 and TRBJ1-1; D uncertain. Germline CDR1 is SEHNR and CDR2 is FQNEAQ (reference sequence). The CDR3 runs to 14 residues. The V gene lost 0 bases and the J gene lost 5 bases, with 10 bases spanning the gap. Here the CDR3 reads CASSLATGRTEAFF. The CDR3 bases are TGTGCCAGCAGCTTAGCGACTGGTAGGACTGAAGCTTTCTTT.

A word on this clonotype: One junction end does not reproduce the germline sequence, and a read error may be involved. This chain uses TRBV5-6 with TRBJ1-5, with no clear D. The length of the CDR3 is 18 residues. Germline V gene sequence: CDR1 SGHDT, CDR2 YYEEEE. In DNA form, the CDR3 reads TGTGCCAGCAGCTGGTCACCAGCCGAGGTTCCAGTTCATAAGACCCAGAATTTT. This gives the protein CASSWSPAEVPVHKTQNF.

This clonotype was found a few times. The chain joins TRBV20-1 to TRBJ1-4; TRBD1 matches 9 bases. From germline, CDR1 is DFQATT and CDR2 SNEGSKA (reference sequence). This CDR3 comprises 14 residues. Trimming cost V 7 bases and J 5 bases; bases outside gene matches: 8. CDR3 DNA: TGCAGTGACCCGACAGGGGGTCAGAATGAAAAACTGTTTTTT. Protein: CSDPTGGQNEKLFF.

Note on this clonotype: This may arise from a read error, as a much more abundant clone is one base away. The chain recombines TRBV20-1 with TRBJ2-2, with 7 positions matching TRBD1. CDR1 is DFQATT, CDR2 SNEGSKA, per germline (reference sequence). V was pared by 6 bases and J by 1 base, with 8 bases of the junction left unmatched. The CDR3 spans 15 residues. The CDR3 nucleotides are TGCAGTGCCAATGAACAGGGGATGAACACCGGGGAGCTGTTTTTT. It encodes CSANEQGMNTGELFF.

This clonotype was observed at least ten times. This chain joins TRBV5-8 and TRBJ1-2; tentatively, D is TRBD1 (6 bases). Trimming removed 1 base at V and 5 bases at J, with 15 bases between. The length of the CDR3 is 15 residues. Germline V gene sequence: CDR1 SGHTS, CDR2 YDEGEE. CDR3 in amino acids: CASSLSQGLVYGYTF. CDR3 DNA: TGTGCCAGCAGCTTGAGTCAGGGGCTAGTTTATGGCTACACCTTC.

Ten or more counts support this clonotype. The chain is built from TRBV4-3 and TRBJ2-1; a possible D gene is TRBD2 (6 bases). V dropped 4 bases and J dropped 0 bases, with 16 bases sitting between them. CDR3 length: 17 amino acids. CDR1 is LGHNA, CDR2 YSLEER, per germline. CDR3 in amino acids: CASSPRAGPSSYNEQFF. CDR3 bases: TGCGCCAGCAGCCCAAGGGCGGGGCCGAGCTCCTACAATGAGCAGTTCTTC.

This clonotype was observed at least ten times. This rearrangement joins TRBV12-3 or TRBV12-4 to TRBJ2-7; the D is unclear. The CDR3 has 14 residues. Trimming took off 3 bases at V and 0 bases at J, with 9 bases between the two ends. CDR3 loop: CASSFVQSSYEQYF. Here the CDR3 DNA reads TGTGCCAGCAGTTTCGTGCAGAGCTCCTACGAGCAGTACTTC.